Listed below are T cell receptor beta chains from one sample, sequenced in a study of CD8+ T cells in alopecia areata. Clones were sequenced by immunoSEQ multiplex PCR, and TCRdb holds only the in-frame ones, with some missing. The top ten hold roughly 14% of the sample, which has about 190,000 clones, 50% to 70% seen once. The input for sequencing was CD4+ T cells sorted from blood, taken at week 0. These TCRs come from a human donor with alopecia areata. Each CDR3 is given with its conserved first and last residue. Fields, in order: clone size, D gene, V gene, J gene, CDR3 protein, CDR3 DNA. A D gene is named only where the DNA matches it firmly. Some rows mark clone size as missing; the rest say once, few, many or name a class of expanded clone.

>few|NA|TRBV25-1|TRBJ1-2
CASRGVYGYTF
TGTGCCAGCCGCGGGGTTTATGGCTACACCTTC
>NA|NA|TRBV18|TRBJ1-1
CASSPDRRFEAFF
TGTGCCAGCTCACCCGACAGAAGATTTGAAGCTTTCTTT
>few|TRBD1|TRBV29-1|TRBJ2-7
CSVRRGRHDEQYF
TGCAGCGTTCGAAGGGGGCGGCATGATGAGCAGTACTTC
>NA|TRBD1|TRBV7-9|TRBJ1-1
CAGQGTGGTEAFF
TGTGCCGGGCAGGGGACAGGGGGGACTGAAGCTTTCTTT
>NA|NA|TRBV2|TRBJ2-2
CASRSYREYTGELFF
TGTGCCAGCAGGTCCTACAGGGAATACACCGGGGAGCTGTTTTTT
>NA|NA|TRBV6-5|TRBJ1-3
CASSSGYGNTIYF
TGTGCCAGCAGTTCGGGGTACGGAAACACCATATATTTT
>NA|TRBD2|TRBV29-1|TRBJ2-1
CSVGPGLAGESSYNEQFF
TGCAGCGTTGGGCCCGGACTAGCGGGGGAGAGCTCCTACAATGAGCAGTTCTTC
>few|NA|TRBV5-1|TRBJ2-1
CASSLEGDDNEQFF
TGCGCCAGCAGCTTAGAAGGGGATGACAATGAGCAGTTCTTC
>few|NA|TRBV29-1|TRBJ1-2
CSVEGWGANYGYTF
TGCAGCGTTGAAGGATGGGGAGCTAACTATGGCTACACCTTC
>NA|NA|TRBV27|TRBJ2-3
CASSLWGDTQYF
TGTGCCAGCAGTTTATGGGGAGATACGCAGTATTTT
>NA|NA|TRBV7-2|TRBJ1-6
CASSLGRSSYNSPLHF
TGTGCCAGCAGCTTAGGACGGAGCTCCTATAATTCACCCCTCCACTTT
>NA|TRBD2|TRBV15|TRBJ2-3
CATSRVLAGGTDTQYF
TGTGCCACCAGCAGAGTTCTAGCGGGGGGCACAGATACGCAGTATTTT
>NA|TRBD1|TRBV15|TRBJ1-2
CATSKGGTGAWGYTF
TGTGCCACCAGCAAAGGGGGTACAGGGGCTTGGGGCTACACCTTC
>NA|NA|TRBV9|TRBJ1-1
CASSVDLGTEAFF
TGTGCCAGCAGCGTAGATTTAGGGACTGAAGCTTTCTTT